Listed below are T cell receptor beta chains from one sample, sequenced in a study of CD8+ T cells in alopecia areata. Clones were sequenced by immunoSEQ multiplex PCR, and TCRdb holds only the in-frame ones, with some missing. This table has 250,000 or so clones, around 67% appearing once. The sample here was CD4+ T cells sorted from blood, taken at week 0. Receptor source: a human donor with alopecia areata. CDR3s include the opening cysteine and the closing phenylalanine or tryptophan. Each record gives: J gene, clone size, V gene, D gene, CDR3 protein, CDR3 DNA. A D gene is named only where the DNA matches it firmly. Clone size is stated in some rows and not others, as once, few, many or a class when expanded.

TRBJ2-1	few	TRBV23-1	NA	CASNKPRECAYNEQFF	TGCGCCAGCAACAAACCCAGGGAGTGCGCCTACAATGAGCAGTTCTTC
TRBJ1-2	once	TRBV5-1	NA	CASSPGQNYGYTF	TGCGCCAGCAGCCCCGGACAGAACTATGGCTACACCTTC
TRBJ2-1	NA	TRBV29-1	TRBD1	CSVERQGEQFF	TGCAGCGTTGAACGACAGGGTGAGCAGTTCTTC
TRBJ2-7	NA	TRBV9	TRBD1	CASSAGQGDYEQYF	TGTGCCAGCAGCGCGGGACAGGGTGATTACGAGCAGTACTTC
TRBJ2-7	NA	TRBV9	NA	CASSVGGRASSYEQYF	TGTGCCAGCAGCGTAGGGGGTAGGGCGAGCTCCTACGAGCAGTACTTC
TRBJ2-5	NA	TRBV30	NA	CAWELQASETQYF	TGTGCCTGGGAGCTTCAAGCATCAGAGACCCAGTACTTC
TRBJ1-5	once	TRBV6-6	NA	CASRSPPGNQPQHF	TGTGCCAGCAGATCGCCCCCAGGGAATCAGCCCCAGCATTTT
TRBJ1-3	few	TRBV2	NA	CASSGPQSISGNTIYF	TGTGCCAGCAGTGGCCCACAGTCGATCTCTGGAAACACCATATATTTT
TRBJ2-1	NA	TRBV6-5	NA	CASSPRVHEQFF	TGTGCCAGCAGTCCCAGGGTTCATGAGCAGTTCTTC
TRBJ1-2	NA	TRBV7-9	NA	CASSLRPAHYGYTF	TGTGCCAGCAGCTTACGTCCAGCCCACTATGGCTACACCTTC
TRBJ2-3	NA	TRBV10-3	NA	CAISRDVPSTDTQYF	TGTGCCATCAGCCGGGACGTCCCTAGCACAGATACGCAGTATTTT
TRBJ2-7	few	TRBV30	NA	CAWSVRASYEQYF	TGTGCCTGGAGTGTTCGGGCCTCCTACGAGCAGTACTTC
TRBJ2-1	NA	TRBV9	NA	CASSVEVNEQFF	TGTGCCAGCAGCGTAGAGGTCAATGAGCAGTTCTTC
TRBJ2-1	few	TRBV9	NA	CASSAFGEGHEQFF	TGTGCCAGCAGCGCCTTTGGTGAGGGGCATGAGCAGTTCTTC
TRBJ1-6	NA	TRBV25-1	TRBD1	CASRPRTGYNSPLHF	TGTGCCAGCAGGCCCCGGACAGGGTATAATTCACCCCTCCACTTT
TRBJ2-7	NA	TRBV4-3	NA	CASSQGEQYF	TGCGCCAGCAGCCAGGGGGAGCAGTACTTC
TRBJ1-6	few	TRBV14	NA	CASSQSYNSPLHF	TGTGCCAGCAGCCAATCCTATAATTCACCCCTCCACTTT
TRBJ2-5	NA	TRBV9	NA	CASSDAPDGTQYF	TGTGCCAGCAGCGACGCACCAGATGGGACCCAGTACTTC
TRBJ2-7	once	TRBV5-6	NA	CASSLGFHEQYF	TGTGCCAGCAGCTTGGGATTCCACGAGCAGTACTTC
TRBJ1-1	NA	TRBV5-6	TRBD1	CASSRDSPGTEAFF	TGTGCCAGCAGCCGGGACAGTCCGGGCACTGAAGCTTTCTTT
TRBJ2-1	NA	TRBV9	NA	CASRRTVGPDRYNEQFF	TGTGCCAGCAGGAGGACGGTTGGGCCGGACCGCTACAATGAGCAGTTCTTC
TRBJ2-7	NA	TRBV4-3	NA	CASSHGLDYEQYF	TGCGCCAGCAGCCATGGGCTAGACTACGAGCAGTACTTC
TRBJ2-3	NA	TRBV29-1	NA	CSVGPGADTQYF	TGCAGCGTTGGACCAGGGGCAGATACGCAGTATTTT
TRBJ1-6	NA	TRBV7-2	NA	CASSLVRSSPLHF	TGTGCCAGCAGCTTAGTCCGCAGTTCACCCCTCCACTTT
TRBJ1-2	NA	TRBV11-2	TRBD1	CASSSRRQGTYGYTF	TGTGCCAGCAGCTCCCGGCGACAGGGGACCTATGGCTACACCTTC
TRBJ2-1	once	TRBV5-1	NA	CASSLSSFNEQFF	TGCGCCAGCAGCTTGTCCAGCTTCAATGAGCAGTTCTTC
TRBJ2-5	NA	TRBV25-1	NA	CASSDYPPYQETQYF	TGTGCCAGCAGTGATTACCCCCCTTACCAAGAGACCCAGTACTTC
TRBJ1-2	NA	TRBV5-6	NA	CASSLGQNYGYTF	TGTGCCAGCAGCCTCGGACAGAACTATGGCTACACCTTC
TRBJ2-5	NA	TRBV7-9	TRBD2	CASLGGRGETQYF	TGTGCCTCCCTGGGGGGGAGGGGAGAGACCCAGTACTTC
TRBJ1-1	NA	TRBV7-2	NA	CASNRRENTEAFF	TGTGCCAGCAACCGTAGGGAAAACACTGAAGCTTTCTTT
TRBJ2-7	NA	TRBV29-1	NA	CSVGVPGQKSYEQYF	TGCAGCGTTGGAGTTCCGGGACAAAAAAGCTACGAGCAGTACTTC
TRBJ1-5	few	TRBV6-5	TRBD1	CASRSGGANQPQHF	TGTGCCAGCAGGTCAGGGGGCGCCAATCAGCCCCAGCATTTT
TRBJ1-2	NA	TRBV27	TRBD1	CASSPLVGQAAYGYTF	TGTGCCAGCAGTCCACTGGTAGGACAGGCGGCCTATGGCTACACCTTC
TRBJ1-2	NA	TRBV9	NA	CASSAGVWTEDGYTF	TGTGCCAGCAGCGCCGGTGTTTGGACAGAAGATGGCTACACCTTC
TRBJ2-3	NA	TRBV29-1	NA	CSVSKFTDTQYF	TGCAGCGTATCTAAGTTCACAGATACGCAGTATTTT
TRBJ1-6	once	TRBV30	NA	CAWRDRRSALHF	TGTGCCTGGAGGGACCGCCGTTCGGCCCTCCACTTT
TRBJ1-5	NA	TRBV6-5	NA	CAYGAGIFQPQHF	TGTGCCTACGGGGCAGGGATATTTCAGCCCCAGCATTTT
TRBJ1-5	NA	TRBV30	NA	CAWSGSSNQPQHF	TGTGCCTGGAGTGGGAGCTCTAATCAGCCCCAGCATTTT
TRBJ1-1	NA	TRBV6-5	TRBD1	CASSYSGGTGGTAFF	TGTGCCAGCAGTTACTCGGGCGGGACAGGGGGCACAGCTTTCTTT
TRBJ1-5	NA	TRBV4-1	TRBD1	CASSQDNRGRGQPQHF	TGCGCCAGCAGCCAAGATAACAGGGGCCGGGGTCAGCCCCAGCATTTT
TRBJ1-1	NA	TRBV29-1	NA	CSVTGQMNTEAFF	TGCAGCGTCACAGGACAGATGAACACTGAAGCTTTCTTT
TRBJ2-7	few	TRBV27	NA	CASSRPGTEQYF	TGTGCCAGCAGCCGTCCAGGTACCGAGCAGTACTTC
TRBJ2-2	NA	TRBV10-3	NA	CAISESLFGSTGELFF	TGTGCCATCAGTGAGTCGCTTTTCGGTTCCACCGGGGAGCTGTTTTTT
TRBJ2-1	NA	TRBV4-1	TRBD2	CASSHPGTNRNEQFF	TGCGCCAGCAGCCACCCCGGGACTAACCGGAATGAGCAGTTCTTC
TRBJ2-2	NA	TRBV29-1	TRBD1	CSGYRGINTGELFF	TGCAGCGGGTACAGGGGAATAAACACCGGGGAGCTGTTTTTT
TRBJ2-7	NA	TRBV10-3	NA	CAISESSYEQYF	TGTGCCATCAGTGAGTCATCCTACGAGCAGTACTTC
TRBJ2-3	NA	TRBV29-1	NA	CSVAPRTTDTQYF	TGCAGCGTAGCACCCCGGACCACAGATACGCAGTATTTT
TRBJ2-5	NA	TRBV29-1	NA	CSVETGETQYF	TGCAGCGTGGAGACTGGAGAGACCCAGTACTTC
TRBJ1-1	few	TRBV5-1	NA	CASSLNTEAFF	TGCGCCAGCAGTCTGAACACTGAAGCTTTCTTT
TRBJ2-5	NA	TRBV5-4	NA	CASSPDRATQETQYF	TGTGCCAGCAGCCCGGACAGAGCCACTCAAGAGACCCAGTACTTC